This TCR beta chain emerged from a study of OX40 agonist ivuxolimab in advanced cancers. Across the study: As their treatment, patients were administered ivuxolimab, an agonistic anti-OX40 (CD134) antibody. The dose-escalation cohort was approximately 80% male, with a mean age of around 60 years, ranging roughly 23 to 90. Study-wide results and caveats: On average, CD8+ T cells had more expanded clones than CD4+.

As to this clone: The antigen remains undetermined.

The CDR3 consists of 11 residues. Germline V gene sequence: CDR1 SQVTM, CDR2 ANQGSEA. Between the trimmed V and J ends, which lost 7 bases and 4 bases, there was a span of 10 bases. TCRdb's copy holds only in-frame clones and misses some; the assay was immunoSEQ multiplex PCR. The data contain around 40,000 clones, about 92% of them singletons. V is TRBV29-1 and J is TRBJ1-1, with D tentatively TRBD1 (5 bases). The origin of this receptor is an adult with an advanced solid tumor such as melanoma, head and neck, liver or kidney cancer. The sequencing used CD4+ or CD8+ T cells sorted from blood, collected in a trial of the OX40 agonist ivuxolimab. The CDR3 loop reads CSAGGSTEAFF. CDR3 nucleotide sequence: TGCAGCGCGGGGGGAAGCACTGAAGCTTTCTTT.